Listed below are T cell receptor beta chains from one sample, sequenced in a study of blood T cell repertoires in COVID-19. The data were produced by immunoSEQ multiplex PCR, yet TCRdb's version contains in-frame clones alone and is incomplete. This table has 400,000 to 550,000 clones, 87% appearing once. The sequenced material came from PBMCs or T cells enriched from blood (not recorded which). These receptors were obtained from a woman aged 18 to 35 with acute COVID-19. Both conserved end residues are part of each CDR3. The D gene is left open where the match is weak. Clone size appears in some rows only: once, few, many, or a class for an expanded clone.

DNA	CDR3	D	size	V	J
TGCGCCAGCAGCGGGATCGGGGGGGGCCTGAGGGAGACCCAGTACTTC	CASSGIGGGLRETQYF	TRBD2	.	TRBV5-1	TRBJ2-5
TGCGCCAGCAGCCCTTCGGCGGCAACTAATGAAAAACTGTTTTTT	CASSPSAATNEKLFF	.	.	TRBV4-3	TRBJ1-4
TGTGCCAGTAGTAGGGGACAGGGTGGTGGCTACACCTTC	CASSRGQGGGYTF	TRBD1	.	TRBV19	TRBJ1-2
TGTGCCAGCAGCCAAGTTATGAGGAACACTGAAGCTTTCTTT	CASSQVMRNTEAFF	.	once	TRBV3-1/TRBV3-2	TRBJ1-1
TGCGCCAGCAGCCAACGAACTAATGAAAAACTGTTTTTT	CASSQRTNEKLFF	.	few	TRBV4-3	TRBJ1-4
TGCGCCAGCAGCTTGGGACAGAGTAGCACAGATACGCAGTATTTT	CASSLGQSSTDTQYF	.	.	TRBV5-1	TRBJ2-3
TGTGCCAGCAGCGCTCGACAGGGGGCTCGCTTTGGAAACACCATATATTTT	CASSARQGARFGNTIYF	TRBD1	.	TRBV9	TRBJ1-3
TGCGCCAGCAGTCTGAGACAGGGATACGAGCAGTACTTC	CASSLRQGYEQYF	TRBD1	.	TRBV10-2	TRBJ2-7
TGTGCCATCGAAAAAACAAACTATGGCTACACCTTC	CAIEKTNYGYTF	.	.	TRBV10-3	TRBJ1-2
TGTGCCAGTAGCCGAACCGGGACAGCCTACGAGCAGTACTTC	CASSRTGTAYEQYF	TRBD1	.	TRBV19	TRBJ2-7
TGCGCCAGCAGCCAGTATAACTATGGCTACACCTTC	CASSQYNYGYTF	.	.	TRBV4-3	TRBJ1-2
TGTGCCAGTAGTATCCCCACGAACACCGGGGAGCTGTTTTTT	CASSIPTNTGELFF	.	.	TRBV19	TRBJ2-2
TGCGCCAGCAGCCATAGATTGGACAGGGCTCTCAATCAGCCCCAGCATTTT	CASSHRLDRALNQPQHF	TRBD1	.	TRBV4-1	TRBJ1-5
TGCGCCAGCAACCCCCGGGGGGCCAATGAGCAGTTCTTC	CASNPRGANEQFF	.	.	TRBV5-1	TRBJ2-1
TGCGCCAGCAGCCAAGAGGCAGGGGGCTTTGGAAACACCATATATTTT	CASSQEAGGFGNTIYF	TRBD1	.	TRBV4-3	TRBJ1-3
TGTGCCAGCAGTTTAACGGGTGGAGAGACCCAGTACTTC	CASSLTGGETQYF	.	.	TRBV6-6	TRBJ2-5
TGTGCCATCAGCGCGACTAGCGGGGGGACCACCGGGGAGCTGTTTTTT	CAISATSGGTTGELFF	TRBD2	.	TRBV10-3	TRBJ2-2
TGTGCCACCTCTCTGCGGGGATTCTACAATGAGCAGTTCTTC	CATSLRGFYNEQFF	.	.	TRBV15	TRBJ2-1
TGTGCCAGCAGCCCTCCTTCTCACACTGAAGCTTTCTTT	CASSPPSHTEAFF	.	once	TRBV7-9	TRBJ1-1
TGTGCCAGCAGTGACTCGTCCGGGGTAGGCTACACCTTC	CASSDSSGVGYTF	.	.	TRBV6-4	TRBJ1-2
TGTGCCAGCAGCCTTGAACGACAGAGCTACGAGCAGTACTTC	CASSLERQSYEQYF	.	.	TRBV6-5	TRBJ2-7
TGCGCCAGCAGCCAAGATCGGGGCAGTAGCGGTGGCTACACCTTC	CASSQDRGSSGGYTF	.	.	TRBV4-3	TRBJ1-2
TGCGCCAGCAGCCTGGGACAGGAAAATTCACCCCTCCACTTT	CASSLGQENSPLHF	TRBD1	.	TRBV5-1	TRBJ1-6
TGTGCCAGCAGCGCCCCTGGACTAGCGGGAGGAACGTATGAGCAGTTCTTC	CASSAPGLAGGTYEQFF	TRBD2	.	TRBV14	TRBJ2-1
TGTGCCAGTAGACCACTTGACAGGGGGGATGAAAAACTGTTTTTT	CASRPLDRGDEKLFF	TRBD1	.	TRBV19	TRBJ1-4
TGCGCCAGCAGCTTGGAATGGCTCGGGACAGGGGAGGGCTACACCTTC	CASSLEWLGTGEGYTF	TRBD1	.	TRBV5-1	TRBJ1-2
TGCGCCAGCAGCCAAGCGTCTTCCTACGAGCAGTACTTC	CASSQASSYEQYF	.	.	TRBV4-1	TRBJ2-7
TGTGCCAGCAGACTAGCTAGCACAGATACGCAGTATTTT	CASRLASTDTQYF	.	.	TRBV12-3/TRBV12-4	TRBJ2-3
TGTGCCAGCAGCGGACAGGGTGGGGATCAGCCCCAGCATTTT	CASSGQGGDQPQHF	TRBD1	.	TRBV2	TRBJ1-5
TGTGCCAGCAGCTTAGCCCCGGATTCACCCCTCCACTTT	CASSLAPDSPLHF	.	.	TRBV11-1	TRBJ1-6
TGTGCCAGCAGCTCGGGGACTGCCGACCCCACTGGCTACACCTTC	CASSSGTADPTGYTF	.	.	TRBV7-3	TRBJ1-2
TGTGCCAGCAGCACCCGGACAGGGCGAGAGCAGTACTTC	CASSTRTGREQYF	TRBD1	.	TRBV28	TRBJ2-7
TGTGCCAGCGGAGAGGGCGGAACCTACGAGCAGTACTTC	CASGEGGTYEQYF	.	.	TRBV2	TRBJ2-7